The 9 T cell receptor beta chains below come from one sample, sequenced in a study of T cell repertoires in cytomegalovirus infection. These receptors are not linked to any known antigen. In TCRdb, the reads were re-called with MiXCR into one record per CDR3 protein. The data contain 650,000 to 850,000 distinct CDR3 sequences, roughly 28% of them seen just once; the ten biggest clones take up 10% to 15%. Material: cultured CD8+ T cells from PBMCs, obtained from culture after CMV antigen stimulation. The receptor set was obtained from a human donor in good health (CMV status not recorded). Some clones in this sample may be carry-over from other donors' samples.

This clonotype was seen more than once but under ten times. At one end, the junction sequence differs from germline, possibly due to a read error. The V call is TRBV7-7, the J call TRBJ1-4; maybe TRBD1 (5 bases). Per germline, CDR1 SSHAT and CDR2 FNYEAQ (reference sequence). The CDR3 covers 13 residues. The CDR3 sequence is CASSSGTDEKLFF. The CDR3 region has the DNA TGTGCTAGCAGCTCCGGGACGGATGAAAAACTGTTTTTT. The full variable domain, in which reference TRBV7-7 and TRBJ1-4 provide the parts outside the CDR3, is GAGVSQSPRYKVTKRGQDVTLRCDPISSHATLYWYQQALGQGPEFLTYFNYEAQPDKSGLPSDRFSAERPEGSISTLTIQRTEQRDSAMYRCASSSGTDEKLFFGSGTQLSVL.

About this clonotype itself: A read error may be the cause here, since a much bigger clone is one base away. The chain uses TRBV7-6 and TRBJ2-7, with D possibly being TRBD2 (5 bases). This CDR3 has 13 amino acids. Germline lookup yields CDR1 SGHVS and CDR2 FNYEAQ. Trimming cost V 5 bases and J 2 bases, with 10 bases left between them. The CDR3 sequence: CASSDGEPYEQYF. As DNA, the CDR3 is TGTGCCAGCAGCGATGGGGAGCCCTACGAGCAGTACTTC.

This clonotype was counted many times. The gene calls are TRBV7-6 and TRBJ2-1; 13 positions agree with TRBD2. V was clipped by 4 bases and J by 8 bases; unmatched bases: 8. Germline-derived CDR1 and CDR2 are SGHVS and FNYEAQ. The CDR3 length is 16 residues. CDR3 loop: CASSSSTSGGAYEQFF. The CDR3 nucleotides are TGTGCCAGCAGCTCCAGCACTAGCGGGGGGGCGTATGAGCAGTTCTTC. Full variable domain (rest looked up from reference TRBV7-6 and TRBJ2-1): GAGVSQSPRYKVTKRGQDVALRCDPISGHVSLYWYRQALGQGPEFLTYFNYEAQQDKSGLPNDRFSAERPEGSISTLTIQRTEQRDSAMYRCASSSSTSGGAYEQFFGPGTRLTVL.

There are a few counts of this clonotype. The rearrangement links TRBV4-1 to TRBJ2-5; D is perhaps TRBD1 or TRBD2 (5 bases each). The V gene lost 0 bases and the J gene lost 1 base, with 9 bases spanning the gap. The length of the CDR3 is 15 residues. Germline CDR1 reads MGHRA; CDR2 reads YSYEKL. CDR3 amino acids: CASSQDRGRQETQYF. CDR3 bases: TGCGCCAGCAGCCAAGATCGGGGCCGCCAAGAGACCCAGTACTTC.

The J gene is TRBJ1-1, the V gene TRBV2; D gene unclear. The germline gives CDR1 SNHLY, CDR2 FYNNEI. V was pared by 3 bases and J by 5 bases, with 10 bases between. CDR3 length: 13 amino acids. CDR3 in DNA: TGTGCCAGCAGTGATCGGTGGGAGACTGAAGCTTTCTTT. This gives the protein CASSDRWETEAFF.

This clonotype appeared many times. V gene TRBV6-6 combines with J gene TRBJ2-1; possibly TRBD1 for D (6 bases). V was pared by 2 bases and J by 3 bases, with 8 bases between. Looked up from germline, CDR1 is MNHNY and CDR2 is SVGAGI (reference sequence). The CDR3 is 14 residues long. CDR3 sequence (DNA): TGTGCCAGCAGTTACCCGGACAGCTACAATGAGCAGTTCTTC. Protein: CASSYPDSYNEQFF.

The rearrangement links TRBV19 to TRBJ2-3, with 8 positions matching TRBD1. CDR1 is LNHDA, CDR2 SQIVND, per germline (reference sequence). Trimming removed 10 bases from V and 2 bases from J; junction bases left unmatched: 8. CDR3 length: 14 amino acids. The CDR3 DNA reads as TGTGCCACCTGGACAGGGACCCACACAGATACGCAGTATTTT. This codes for CATWTGTHTDTQYF.

The CDR3 bases are TGTGCCAGCAGCGATACTAGAATTGGGGAGGGGAATTCACCCCTCCACTTT. Translated: CASSDTRIGEGNSPLHF. The chain uses TRBV7-9 and TRBJ1-6; maybe TRBD1 (5 bases). The CDR3 totals 17 residues. Per germline, CDR1 SEHNR and CDR2 FQNEAQ (reference sequence). Between the trimmed V and J ends, which lost 5 bases and 7 bases, there was a span of 21 bases. Full variable domain (remainder filled in from reference TRBV7-9 and TRBJ1-6): DTGVSQNPRHKITKRGQNVTFRCDPISEHNRLYWYRQTLGQGPEFLTYFQNEAQLEKSRLLSDRFSAERPKGSFSTLEIQRTEQGDSAMYLCASSDTRIGEGNSPLHFGNGTRLTVT.

A few counts support this clonotype. The chain uses TRBV4-1 and TRBJ2-7; D is perhaps TRBD2 (6 bases). The germline V gene has CDR1 MGHRA and CDR2 YSYEKL. The CDR3 length is 16 residues. Trimming took off 0 bases at V and 3 bases at J, with 15 bases between the two ends. This CDR3 reads CASSQDRHGGDYEQYF. As DNA, the CDR3 is TGCGCCAGCAGCCAAGATCGGCACGGAGGGGACTACGAGCAGTACTTC.